The clone carrying this T cell receptor (beta chain) occurred a few times. Its specificity is not known. The data belong to a study of T cells after yellow fever vaccination. From the 5' RACE reads, TCRdb called clonotypes with MiXCR, one entry per CDR3 protein. Among approximately 300,000 distinct CDR3 sequences listed, approximately 11% were seen once. Study conclusions and caveats: Contamination of FACS-sorted repertoires by abundant clonotypes from the bulk population could occur.

CDR1 MNHEY and CDR2 SVGAGI come from the germline V gene. This CDR3 has 14 amino acids. V gave up 6 bases and J gave up 0 bases, with 10 bases separating them. The source of this sequence is a man aged 18 to 29 who received the YFV17D yellow fever vaccine. The source was CD4+ T cells sorted from PBMCs, collected 45 days after the yellow fever booster vaccination. The V call is TRBV6-5, the J call TRBJ2-3, with no clear D. CDR3: CASRAFMSTDTQYF. CDR3 DNA sequence: TGTGCCAGCAGGGCATTCATGAGCACAGATACGCAGTATTTT.